The source of this TCR beta chain is a study of control samples from healthy donors and cancer patients. This CDR3 has 15 residues. The ends were cut back, 3 bases at V and 0 bases at J, with 9 bases in the middle. Germline loops: CDR1 MDHEN, CDR2 SYDVKM. The method was immunoSEQ multiplex PCR; TCRdb's version includes in-frame clones alone and lacks a portion of them. Here the sample spans 150,000 to 160,000 clones, about 94% being singletons. The genes are TRBV28 and TRBJ1-5; D is uncertain. Source material: blood. This TCR derives from a man between 40 and 49 years old in good health. CDR3 sequence (DNA): TGTGCCAGCAGTTTGTTGGGTATTAGCAATCAGCCCCAGCATTTT. Its translation is CASSLLGISNQPQHF.